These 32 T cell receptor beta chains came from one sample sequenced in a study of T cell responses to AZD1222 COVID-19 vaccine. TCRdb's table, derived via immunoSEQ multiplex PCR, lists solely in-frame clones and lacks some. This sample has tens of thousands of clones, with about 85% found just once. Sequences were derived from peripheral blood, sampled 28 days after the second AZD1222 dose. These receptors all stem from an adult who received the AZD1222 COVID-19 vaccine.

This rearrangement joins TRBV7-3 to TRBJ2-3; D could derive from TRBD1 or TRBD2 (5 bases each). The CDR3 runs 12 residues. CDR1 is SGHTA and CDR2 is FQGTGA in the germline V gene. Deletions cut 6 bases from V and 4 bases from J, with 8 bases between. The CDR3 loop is CASSLGADTQYF. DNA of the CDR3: TGTGCCAGCAGTTTGGGGGCAGATACGCAGTATTTT.

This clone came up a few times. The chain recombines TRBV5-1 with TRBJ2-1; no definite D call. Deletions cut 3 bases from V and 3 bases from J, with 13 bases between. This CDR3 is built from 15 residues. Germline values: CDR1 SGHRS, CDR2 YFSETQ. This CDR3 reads CASSSDWGVYNEQFF. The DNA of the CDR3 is TGCGCCAGCAGCTCCGATTGGGGTGTCTACAATGAGCAGTTCTTC.

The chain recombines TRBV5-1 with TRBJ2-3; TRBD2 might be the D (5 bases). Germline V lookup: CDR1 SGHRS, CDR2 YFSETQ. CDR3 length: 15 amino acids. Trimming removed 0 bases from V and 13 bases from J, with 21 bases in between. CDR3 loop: CASSLAPTSTLAKYF. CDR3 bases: TGCGCCAGCAGCTTGGCCCCAACTAGTACCCTTGCGAAGTATTTT.

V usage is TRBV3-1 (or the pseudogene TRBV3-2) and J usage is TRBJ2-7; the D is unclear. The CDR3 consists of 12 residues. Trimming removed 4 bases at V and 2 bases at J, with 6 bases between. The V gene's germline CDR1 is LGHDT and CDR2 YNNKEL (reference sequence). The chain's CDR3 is CASSRYTYEQYF. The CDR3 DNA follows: TGTGCCAGCAGCCGGTACACCTACGAGCAGTACTTC.

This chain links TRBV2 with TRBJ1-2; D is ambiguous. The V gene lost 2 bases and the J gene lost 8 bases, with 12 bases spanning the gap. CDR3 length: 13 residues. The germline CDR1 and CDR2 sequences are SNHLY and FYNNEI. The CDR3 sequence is CASSELREGGYTF. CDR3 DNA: TGTGCCAGCAGTGAACTACGGGAGGGCGGCTACACCTTC.

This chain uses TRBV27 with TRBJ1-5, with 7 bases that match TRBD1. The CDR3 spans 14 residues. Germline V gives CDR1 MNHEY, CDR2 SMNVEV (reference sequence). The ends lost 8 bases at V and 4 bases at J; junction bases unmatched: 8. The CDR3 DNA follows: TGTGCCAGCCGACAGGGCGGAGGAAATCAGCCCCAGCATTTT. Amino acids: CASRQGGGNQPQHF.

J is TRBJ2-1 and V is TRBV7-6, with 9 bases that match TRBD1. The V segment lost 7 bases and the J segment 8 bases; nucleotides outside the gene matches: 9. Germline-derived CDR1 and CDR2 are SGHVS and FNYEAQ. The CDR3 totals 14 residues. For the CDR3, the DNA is TGTGCCAGCACCCGAGGAGGGACAGGGTATGAGCAGTTCTTC. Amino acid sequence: CASTRGGTGYEQFF.

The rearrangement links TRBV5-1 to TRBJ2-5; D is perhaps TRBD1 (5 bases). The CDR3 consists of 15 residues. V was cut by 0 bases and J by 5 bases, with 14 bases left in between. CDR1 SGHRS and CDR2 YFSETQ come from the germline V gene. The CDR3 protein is CASSLGQPLVETQYF. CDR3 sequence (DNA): TGCGCCAGCAGCTTGGGACAGCCCCTGGTGGAGACCCAGTACTTC.

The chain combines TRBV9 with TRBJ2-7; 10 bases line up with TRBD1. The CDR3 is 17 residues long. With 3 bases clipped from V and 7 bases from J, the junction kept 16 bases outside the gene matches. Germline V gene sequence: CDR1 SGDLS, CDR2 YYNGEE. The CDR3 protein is CASSARRGGTGVEEQYF. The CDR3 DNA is TGTGCCAGCAGCGCAAGGAGAGGGGGGACAGGGGTTGAGGAGCAGTACTTC. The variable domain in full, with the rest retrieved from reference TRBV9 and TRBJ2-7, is DSGVTQTPKHLITATGQRVTLRCSPRSGDLSVYWYQQSLDQGLQFLIQYYNGEERAKGNILERFSAQQFPDLHSELNLSSLELGDSALYFCASSARRGGTGVEEQYFGPGTRLTVT.

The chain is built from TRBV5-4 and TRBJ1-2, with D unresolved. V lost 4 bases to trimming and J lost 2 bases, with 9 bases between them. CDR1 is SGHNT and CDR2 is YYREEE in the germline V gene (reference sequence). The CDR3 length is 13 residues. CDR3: CASSHDVNYGYTF. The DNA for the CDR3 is TGTGCCAGCAGCCATGACGTGAACTATGGCTACACCTTC.

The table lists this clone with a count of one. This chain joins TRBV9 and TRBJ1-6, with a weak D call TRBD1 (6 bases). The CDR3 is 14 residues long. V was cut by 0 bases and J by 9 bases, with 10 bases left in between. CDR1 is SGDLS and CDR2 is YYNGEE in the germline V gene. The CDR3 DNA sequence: TGTGCCAGCAGCGTAGACAGGGAAGGTTCACCCCTCCACTTT. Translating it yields CASSVDREGSPLHF.

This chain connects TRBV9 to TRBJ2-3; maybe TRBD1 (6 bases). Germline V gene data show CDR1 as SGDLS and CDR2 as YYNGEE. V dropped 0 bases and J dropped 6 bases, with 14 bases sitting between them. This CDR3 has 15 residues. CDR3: CASSVALTGSDTQYF. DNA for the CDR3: TGTGCCAGCAGCGTAGCCCTTACAGGGTCGGATACGCAGTATTTT.

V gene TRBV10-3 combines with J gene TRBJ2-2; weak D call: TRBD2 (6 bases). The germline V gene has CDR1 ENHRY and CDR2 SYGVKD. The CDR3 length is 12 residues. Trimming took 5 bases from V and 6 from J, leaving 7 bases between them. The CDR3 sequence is CAISTSPGELFF. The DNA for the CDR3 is TGTGCCATCAGTACTAGCCCCGGGGAGCTGTTTTTT.

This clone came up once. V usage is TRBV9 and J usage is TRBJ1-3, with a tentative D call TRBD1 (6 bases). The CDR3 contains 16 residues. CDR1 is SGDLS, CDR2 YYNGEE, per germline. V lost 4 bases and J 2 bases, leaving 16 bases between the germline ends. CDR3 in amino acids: CASSPRGAGTGNTIYF. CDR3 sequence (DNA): TGTGCCAGCAGCCCCCGGGGGGCCGGGACTGGAAACACCATATATTTT.

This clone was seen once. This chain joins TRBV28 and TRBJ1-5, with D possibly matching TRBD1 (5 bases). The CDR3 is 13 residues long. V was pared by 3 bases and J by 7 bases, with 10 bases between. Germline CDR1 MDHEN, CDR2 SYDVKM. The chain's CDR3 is CASSFAGSQPQHF. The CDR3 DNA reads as TGTGCCAGCAGTTTCGCAGGGTCCCAGCCCCAGCATTTT. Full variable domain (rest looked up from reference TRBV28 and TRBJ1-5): DVKVTQSSRYLVKRTGEKVFLECVQDMDHENMFWYRQDPGLGLRLIYFSYDVKMKEKGDIPEGYSVSREKKERFSLILESASTNQTSMYLCASSFAGSQPQHFGDGTRLSIL.

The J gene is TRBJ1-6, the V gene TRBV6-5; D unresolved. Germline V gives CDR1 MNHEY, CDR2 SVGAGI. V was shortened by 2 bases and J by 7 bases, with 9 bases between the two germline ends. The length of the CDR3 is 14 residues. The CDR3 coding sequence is TGTGCCAGCAGTTACGAGAGACGAAATTCACCCCTCCACTTT. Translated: CASSYERRNSPLHF.

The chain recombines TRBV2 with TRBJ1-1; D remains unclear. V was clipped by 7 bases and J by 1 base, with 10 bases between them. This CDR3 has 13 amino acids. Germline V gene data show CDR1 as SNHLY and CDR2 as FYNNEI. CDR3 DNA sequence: TGTGCCAGCATGAGGCAGCCGAACACTGAAGCTTTCTTT. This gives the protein CASMRQPNTEAFF.

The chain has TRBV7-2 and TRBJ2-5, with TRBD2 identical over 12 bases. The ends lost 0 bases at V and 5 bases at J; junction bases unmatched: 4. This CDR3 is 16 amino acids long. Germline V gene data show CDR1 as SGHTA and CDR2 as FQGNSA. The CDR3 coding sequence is TGTGCCAGCAGCTTAGCACTGCTAGCGGGAGGGGAGACCCAGTACTTC. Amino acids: CASSLALLAGGETQYF.

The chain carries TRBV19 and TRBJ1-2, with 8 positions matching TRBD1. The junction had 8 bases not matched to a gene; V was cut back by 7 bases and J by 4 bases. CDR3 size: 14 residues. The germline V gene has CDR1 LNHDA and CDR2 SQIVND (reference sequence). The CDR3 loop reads CASIPRDRIYGYTF. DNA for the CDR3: TGTGCCAGTATCCCACGGGACAGGATCTATGGCTACACCTTC. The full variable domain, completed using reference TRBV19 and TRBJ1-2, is DGGITQSPKYLFRKEGQNVTLSCEQNLNHDAMYWYRQDPGQGLRLIYYSQIVNDFQKGDIAEGYSVSREKKESFPLTVTSAQKNPTAFYLCASIPRDRIYGYTFGSGTRLTVV.

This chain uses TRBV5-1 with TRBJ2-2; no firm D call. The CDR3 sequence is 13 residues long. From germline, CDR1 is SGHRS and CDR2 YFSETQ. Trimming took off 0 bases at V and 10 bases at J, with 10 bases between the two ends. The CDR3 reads CASSLDTETELFF. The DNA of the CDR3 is TGCGCCAGCAGCTTGGATACAGAAACGGAGCTGTTTTTT.

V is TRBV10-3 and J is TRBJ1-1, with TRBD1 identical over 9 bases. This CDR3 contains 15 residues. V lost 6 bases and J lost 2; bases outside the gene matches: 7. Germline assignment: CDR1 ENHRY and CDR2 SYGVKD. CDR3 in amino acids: CAIRNRGQRNTEAFF. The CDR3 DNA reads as TGTGCCATCAGAAACAGGGGGCAGAGAAACACTGAAGCTTTCTTT.

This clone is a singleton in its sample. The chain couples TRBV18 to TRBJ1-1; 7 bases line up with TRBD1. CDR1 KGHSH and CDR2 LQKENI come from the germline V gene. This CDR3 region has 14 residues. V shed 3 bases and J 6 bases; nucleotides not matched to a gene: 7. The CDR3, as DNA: TGTGCCAGCTCACCGGACAGGACAGCCTCTGAAGCTTTCTTT. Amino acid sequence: CASSPDRTASEAFF.

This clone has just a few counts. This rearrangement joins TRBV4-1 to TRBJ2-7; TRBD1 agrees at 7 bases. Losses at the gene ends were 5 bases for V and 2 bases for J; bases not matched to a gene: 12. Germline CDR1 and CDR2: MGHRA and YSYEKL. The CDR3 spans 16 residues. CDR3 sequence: CASSERPDRAAYEQYF. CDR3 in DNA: TGCGCCAGCAGCGAGAGACCTGACAGGGCTGCCTACGAGCAGTACTTC.

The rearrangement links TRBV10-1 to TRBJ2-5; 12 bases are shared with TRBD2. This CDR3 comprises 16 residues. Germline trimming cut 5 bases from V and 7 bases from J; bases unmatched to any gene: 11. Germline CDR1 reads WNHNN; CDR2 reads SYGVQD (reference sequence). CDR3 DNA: TGCGCCAGCAGTCCCGACCTAGCGGGAGGGCTCTTGACCCAGTACTTC. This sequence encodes CASSPDLAGGLLTQYF.

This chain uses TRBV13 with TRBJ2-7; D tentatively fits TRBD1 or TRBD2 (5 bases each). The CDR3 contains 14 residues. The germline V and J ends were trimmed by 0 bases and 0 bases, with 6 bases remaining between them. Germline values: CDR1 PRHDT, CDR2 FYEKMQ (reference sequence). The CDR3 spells CASSLGGDSYEQYF. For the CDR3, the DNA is TGTGCCAGCAGCTTAGGGGGGGACTCCTACGAGCAGTACTTC.

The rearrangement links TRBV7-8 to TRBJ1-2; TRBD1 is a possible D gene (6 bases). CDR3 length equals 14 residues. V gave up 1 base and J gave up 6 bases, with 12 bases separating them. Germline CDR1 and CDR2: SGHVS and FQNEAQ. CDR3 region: CASSLGGAGNGYTF. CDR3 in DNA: TGTGCCAGCAGCTTAGGGGGGGCTGGTAATGGCTACACCTTC.

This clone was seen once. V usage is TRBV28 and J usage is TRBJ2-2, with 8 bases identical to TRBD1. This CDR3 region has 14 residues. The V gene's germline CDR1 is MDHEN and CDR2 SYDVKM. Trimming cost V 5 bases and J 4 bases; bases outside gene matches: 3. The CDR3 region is CASSTTGVTGELFF. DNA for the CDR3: TGTGCCAGCAGTACGACAGGGGTCACCGGGGAGCTGTTTTTT.

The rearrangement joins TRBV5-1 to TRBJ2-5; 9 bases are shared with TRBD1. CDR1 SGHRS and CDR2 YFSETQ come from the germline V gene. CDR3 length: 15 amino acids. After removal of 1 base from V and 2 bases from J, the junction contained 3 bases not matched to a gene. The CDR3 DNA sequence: TGCGCCAGCAGCTTGCAGGGACAGGGTCAAGAGACCCAGTACTTC. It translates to CASSLQGQGQETQYF.

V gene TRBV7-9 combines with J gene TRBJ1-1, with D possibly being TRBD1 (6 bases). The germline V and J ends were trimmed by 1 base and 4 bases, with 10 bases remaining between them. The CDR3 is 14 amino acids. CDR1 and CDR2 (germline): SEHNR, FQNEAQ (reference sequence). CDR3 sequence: CASSLGQGITEAFF. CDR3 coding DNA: TGTGCCAGCAGCTTAGGCCAGGGGATCACTGAAGCTTTCTTT.

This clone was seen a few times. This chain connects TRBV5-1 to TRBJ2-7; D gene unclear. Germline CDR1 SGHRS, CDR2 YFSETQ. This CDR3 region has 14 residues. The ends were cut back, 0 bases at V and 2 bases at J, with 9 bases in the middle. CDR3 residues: CASSLVQPPYEQYF. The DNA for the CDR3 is TGCGCCAGCAGCTTGGTACAGCCCCCCTACGAGCAGTACTTC.

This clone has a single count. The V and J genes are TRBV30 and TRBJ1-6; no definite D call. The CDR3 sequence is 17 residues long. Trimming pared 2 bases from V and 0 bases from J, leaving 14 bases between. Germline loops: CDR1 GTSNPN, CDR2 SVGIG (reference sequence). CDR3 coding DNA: TGTGCCTGGAGTTTCCGGGCCCCGAGCTCCTATAATTCACCCCTCCACTTT. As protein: CAWSFRAPSSYNSPLHF. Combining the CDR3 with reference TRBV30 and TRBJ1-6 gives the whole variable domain SQTIHQWPATLVQPVGSPLSLECTVEGTSNPNLYWYRQAAGRGLQLLFYSVGIGQISSEVPQNLSASRPQDRQFILSSKKLLLSDSGFYLCAWSFRAPSSYNSPLHFGNGTRLTVT.

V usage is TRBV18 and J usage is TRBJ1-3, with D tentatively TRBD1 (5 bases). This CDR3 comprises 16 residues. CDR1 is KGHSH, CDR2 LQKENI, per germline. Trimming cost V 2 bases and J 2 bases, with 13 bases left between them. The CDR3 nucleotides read TGTGCCAGCTCACCAGAGACGGCCAGGGCTGGAAACACCATATATTTT. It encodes CASSPETARAGNTIYF.